This TCR beta chain was sequenced during a study of preoperative IRX-2 immunotherapy in early breast cancer (dated by TCRdb to the late 2010s). Libraries were made using the immunoSEQ multiplex PCR assay. Not all clones reach the TCRdb copy of this immuneACCESS table, which keeps in-frame sequences only. Checked studies attribute under half of the gap to unresolved V genes and leave the rest unexplained. Here the sample has about 38,000 clones; 80% to 90% occur a single time. The ten largest clones add up to about 1.5% of the sample. Reading from cysteine to phenylalanine, the CDR3 counts 17 amino acids. Only the CDR3 part of the read is kept: 51 bases, read in frame from the first base. V has 0 bases trimmed and J has 7 bases trimmed; junction bases matching no gene number 7. The germline V gene encodes CDR1 MNHGY and CDR2 SAAAGT. This clone is a singleton in its sample. The clone's antigen remains unknown. Base qualities are missing; no much larger clone stands one base away.

In light of the paper, this sample's treatment or condition label describes: preoperative locoregional IRX-2 cytokine immunotherapy. The samples were obtained from a phase Ib study that tested preoperative, locoregional IRX-2 cytokine immunotherapy meant to prime immune responses. Donors were patients with early-stage breast cancer who received IRX-2 before surgery. The receptor's source is a human donor with breast cancer. The sample was lymph node tissue, taken after IRX-2 immunotherapy. This receptor chain uses TRBV6-8 and TRBJ1-4; TRBD1 matches 11 bases in the middle. The encoded CDR3 is CASSYSIPGQGVEKLFF. The DNA is as follows: TGTGCCAGCAGTTACTCGATCCCGGGACAGGGGGTTGAAAAACTGTTTTTT.